The 20 T cell receptor beta chains below come from one sample, sequenced in a study of blood T cell repertoires in COVID-19. The method was immunoSEQ multiplex PCR; TCRdb's version includes in-frame clones alone and lacks a portion of them. The sample yields 69,000 or so clones, 90% seen once. The sample comprised peripheral blood. All receptors derive from a man aged 45-65 years with acute or convalescent COVID-19.

The CDR3 DNA follows: TGTGCCTGGATACAGGGGTATAATTCACCCCTCCACTTT. It translates to CAWIQGYNSPLHF. The rearrangement uses TRBV30 and TRBJ1-6; 7 bases align to TRBD1. Germline V gene data show CDR1 as GTSNPN and CDR2 as SVGIG (reference sequence). J gave up 4 bases and V 4 bases, and 1 base lay outside the gene matches. The CDR3 spans 13 residues.

This chain uses TRBV27 with TRBJ2-7, with 9 bases identical to TRBD2. Germline CDR1 MNHEY, CDR2 SMNVEV (reference sequence). The CDR3 covers 15 residues. Losses at the gene ends were 3 bases for V and 4 bases for J; bases not matched to a gene: 7. CDR3 nucleotides: TGTGCCAGCAGTTTCGGTTCTAGCGGGATTTACGAGCAGTACTTC. Encoded protein: CASSFGSSGIYEQYF.

The J gene is TRBJ2-2, the V gene TRBV6-4; 10 nucleotides match TRBD2. Germline V gives CDR1 MRHNA, CDR2 SNTAGT. V lost 3 bases, J lost 7 bases, and 5 bases stayed unmatched. This CDR3 is built from 15 residues. The CDR3 sequence: CASSERLAGFGELFF. In DNA, the CDR3 is TGTGCCAGCAGTGAGAGACTAGCGGGCTTCGGGGAGCTGTTTTTT.

The chain joins TRBV15 to TRBJ2-3; TRBD2 is a possible D gene (6 bases). V shed 3 bases and J shed 7 bases, with 26 bases lying between them. Germline V lookup: CDR1 LNHNV, CDR2 YYDKDF (reference sequence). The CDR3 sequence is 18 residues long. CDR3: CATSSAEGLRKSVYTQYF. DNA of the CDR3: TGTGCCACCAGCAGTGCAGAGGGACTCCGGAAGAGCGTGTATACGCAGTATTTT.

V is TRBV18 and J is TRBJ1-1, with TRBD1 identical over 9 bases. V gave up 3 bases and J gave up 0 bases; unmatched junction bases: 11. The CDR3 spans 18 residues. Per the germline V gene, CDR1 is KGHSH and CDR2 is LQKENI. The CDR3 DNA follows: TGTGCCAGCTCACCGACTAAACTGACAGGGGGGATGAACACTGAAGCTTTCTTT. Amino acid sequence: CASSPTKLTGGMNTEAFF.

This chain connects TRBV6-6 to TRBJ2-7; TRBD1 agrees at 8 bases. V gave up 3 bases and J gave up 5 bases; unmatched junction bases: 6. The CDR3 loop spans 14 amino acids. Germline V gives CDR1 MNHNY, CDR2 SVGAGI (reference sequence). The CDR3 nucleotides are TGTGCCAGCAGTTATGGACAGGGCGGGGACGAGCAGTACTTC. Its translation is CASSYGQGGDEQYF.

The chain joins TRBV6-5 to TRBJ1-2, with D possibly matching TRBD1 (6 bases). Germline-derived CDR1 and CDR2 are MNHEY and SVGAGI. The CDR3 covers 14 residues. Trimming removed 10 bases from V and 4 bases from J, with 19 bases in between. The CDR3 spells CATRQAAVGYGYTF. CDR3 sequence (DNA): TGTGCCACCCGACAGGCGGCGGTCGGCTATGGCTACACCTTC.

The table lists this clone with a count of one. The V and J genes are TRBV5-1 and TRBJ2-7; 7 nucleotides line up with TRBD1. The CDR3 totals 15 residues. The germline V gene encodes CDR1 SGHRS and CDR2 YFSETQ. The V and J ends lost 2 bases and 2 bases, in that order; junction bases with no gene match: 7. The CDR3 bases are TGCGCCAGCAGCTTCTACCGGGACAGAGCCTACGAGCAGTACTTC. Amino acid sequence: CASSFYRDRAYEQYF.

V usage is TRBV10-3 and J usage is TRBJ1-5; D might be TRBD1 (5 bases). There are 14 residues in the CDR3. Trimming shortened V by 6 bases and J by 7 bases, and 16 bases separated the two germline ends. Per the germline V gene, CDR1 is ENHRY and CDR2 is SYGVKD. This CDR3 reads CAIRDTSEGQPQHF. The CDR3 coding sequence is TGTGCCATCAGGGATACTTCGGAGGGGCAGCCCCAGCATTTT.

The chain is built from TRBV7-2 and TRBJ1-1; TRBD1 might be the D (5 bases). The germline V gene encodes CDR1 SGHTA and CDR2 FQGNSA. The CDR3 contains 15 residues. With 3 bases removed from V and 0 bases from J, the gap between germline ends came to 11 bases. The DNA of the CDR3 is TGTGCCAGCAGCTTTCAGGGTGGGATGAACACTGAAGCTTTCTTT. It specifies CASSFQGGMNTEAFF.

DNA of the CDR3: TGTGCCAGTAGGACAAATGAAAAACTGTTTTTT. Protein sequence: CASRTNEKLFF. The chain is built from TRBV19 and TRBJ1-4; D is uncertain. With 6 bases removed from V and 5 bases from J, the gap between germline ends came to 4 bases. CDR1 is LNHDA and CDR2 is SQIVND in the germline V gene (reference sequence). The length of the CDR3 is 11 residues.

The chain recombines TRBV18 with TRBJ1-1; D is possibly TRBD1 (5 bases). V was cut by 1 base and J by 4 bases, with 13 bases left in between. In germline, CDR1 is KGHSH, CDR2 LQKENI. The CDR3 is made up of 15 amino acids. CDR3 DNA: TGTGCCAGCTCACCACTCGGGGGTTCTCCCACTGAAGCTTTCTTT. This encodes CASSPLGGSPTEAFF. The variable domain in full, completed from reference TRBV18 and TRBJ1-1, reads NAGVMQNPRHLVRRRGQEARLRCSPMKGHSHVYWYRQLPEEGLKFMVYLQKENIIDESGMPKERFSAEFPKEGPSILRIQQVVRGDSAAYFCASSPLGGSPTEAFFGQGTRLTVV.

The rearrangement joins TRBV19 to TRBJ1-5; D gene uncertain. CDR1 and CDR2 (germline): LNHDA, SQIVND (reference sequence). The ends were cut back, 3 bases at V and 2 bases at J, with 14 bases in the middle. The length of the CDR3 is 16 residues. CDR3 nucleotide sequence: TGTGCCAGTAGTATTTTGGGGAAGGAGGGCAATCAGCCCCAGCATTTT. This gives the protein CASSILGKEGNQPQHF.

V gene TRBV4-2 combines with J gene TRBJ2-1; 10 bases agree with TRBD1. The CDR3 runs to 17 residues. Germline assignment: CDR1 LGHNA and CDR2 YNFKEQ. V lost 2 bases to trimming and J lost 9 bases; unmatched junction nucleotides: 13. The CDR3 coding sequence is TGTGCCAGCAGCCAATTTAAACCCGGGACAGGGGCGGGTGAGCAGTTCTTC. Amino acids: CASSQFKPGTGAGEQFF.

This clone was recorded a few times. The chain combines TRBV14 with TRBJ2-3; the match to TRBD2 covers 13 bases. V shed 4 bases and J 2 bases; nucleotides not matched to a gene: 3. Germline CDR1 and CDR2: SGHDN and FVKESK. The CDR3 spans 16 residues. CDR3 bases: TGTGCCAGCAGCCCCGGACTAGCGGGGGTCACAGATACGCAGTATTTT. This translates into CASSPGLAGVTDTQYF.

V is TRBV27 and J is TRBJ1-2; tentative D call: TRBD1 (6 bases). Per germline, CDR1 MNHEY and CDR2 SMNVEV (reference sequence). The CDR3 length is 12 residues. Trimming took 10 bases from V and 4 from J, leaving 13 bases between them. The CDR3 here is CATLGGPYGYTF. CDR3 sequence (DNA): TGTGCCACCCTGGGGGGGCCCTATGGCTACACCTTC.

The chain is built from TRBV13 and TRBJ2-2, with 12 bases identical to TRBD2. Germline CDR1 PRHDT, CDR2 FYEKMQ (reference sequence). CDR3 length: 17 residues. With V trimmed by 5 bases and J by 5 bases, 9 bases remained unmatched. The CDR3 DNA sequence: TGTGCCAGCAGCGATGACCCACTAGCGGGAGGTACCGGGGAGCTGTTTTTT. Translating gives CASSDDPLAGGTGELFF.

The V and J genes are TRBV6-1 and TRBJ1-5; D is unresolved. This CDR3 is built from 14 residues. V shed 3 bases and J shed 2 bases, with 8 bases lying between them. Germline loops: CDR1 MNHNS, CDR2 SASEGT. The CDR3 is CASSESGGNQPQHF. The CDR3, as DNA: TGTGCCAGCAGTGAGTCCGGGGGCAATCAGCCCCAGCATTTT.

The genes are TRBV7-2 and TRBJ2-7; perhaps TRBD2 as D (5 bases). Germline-derived CDR1 and CDR2 are SGHTA and FQGNSA. The CDR3 consists of 15 residues. Trimming pared 4 bases from V and 2 bases from J, leaving 15 bases between. The CDR3 DNA sequence: TGTGCCAGCAGCTCAATCCCGACGGGGACCTACGAGCAGTACTTC. It translates to CASSSIPTGTYEQYF.

The J gene is TRBJ2-7, the V gene TRBV7-9; D is perhaps TRBD1 (5 bases). Germline values: CDR1 SEHNR, CDR2 FQNEAQ (reference sequence). V lost 5 bases and J 7 bases, leaving 15 bases between the germline ends. This CDR3 spans 13 amino acids. The CDR3 region is CASSPPPQGEQYF. In DNA form, the CDR3 reads TGTGCCAGCAGCCCTCCCCCCCAGGGAGAGCAGTACTTC.